This TCR beta chain is from a study of beta chain features in type 1 diabetes. This CDR3 has 15 amino acids. Germline trimming cut 3 bases from V and 4 bases from J; bases unmatched to any gene: 8. The germline V gene has CDR1 SQVTM and CDR2 ANQGSEA. On this clone itself: What it binds is not known.

Purity exceeded 95% in all sorted populations. Findings and limits, study-wide: Among patients with Type 1 diabetes, TCRB CDR3s were moderately but significantly shorter in every one of the four CD4+ subsets.

Expressed TCRB transcripts were sequenced, since all the RNA that had been isolated was reverse transcribed. Some clones are missing from TCRdb's copy, which holds only in-frame ones; the method was immunoSEQ multiplex PCR. The table records about 160,000 clones, roughly 60% of them present only once. This TCR derives from a man aged 25 to 45 with type 1 diabetes. Input material: naive CD4+ T cells from blood. The J gene is TRBJ2-3, the V gene TRBV29-1, with 9 bases that match TRBD1. The CDR3 bases are TGCAGCGTTGAGAACCGGGACAGGGCACCAGATACGCAGTATTTT. As protein: CSVENRDRAPDTQYF.